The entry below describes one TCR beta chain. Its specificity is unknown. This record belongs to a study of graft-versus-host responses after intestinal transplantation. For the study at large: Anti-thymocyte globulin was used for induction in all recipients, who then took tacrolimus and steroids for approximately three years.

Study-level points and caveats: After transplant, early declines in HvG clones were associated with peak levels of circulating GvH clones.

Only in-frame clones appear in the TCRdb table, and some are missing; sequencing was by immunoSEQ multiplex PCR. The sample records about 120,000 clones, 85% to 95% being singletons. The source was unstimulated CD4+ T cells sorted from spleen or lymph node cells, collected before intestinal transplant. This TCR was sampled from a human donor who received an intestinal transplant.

The CDR3 loop is CASSFKSPLHF. The CDR3 DNA follows: TGTGCCAGCAGCTTCAAGTCACCCCTCCACTTT. The chain uses TRBV7-9 and TRBJ1-6; D is uncertain. The germline V and J ends were trimmed by 3 bases and 10 bases, with 4 bases remaining between them. Germline assignment: CDR1 SEHNR and CDR2 FQNEAQ (reference sequence). CDR3 length: 11 residues.